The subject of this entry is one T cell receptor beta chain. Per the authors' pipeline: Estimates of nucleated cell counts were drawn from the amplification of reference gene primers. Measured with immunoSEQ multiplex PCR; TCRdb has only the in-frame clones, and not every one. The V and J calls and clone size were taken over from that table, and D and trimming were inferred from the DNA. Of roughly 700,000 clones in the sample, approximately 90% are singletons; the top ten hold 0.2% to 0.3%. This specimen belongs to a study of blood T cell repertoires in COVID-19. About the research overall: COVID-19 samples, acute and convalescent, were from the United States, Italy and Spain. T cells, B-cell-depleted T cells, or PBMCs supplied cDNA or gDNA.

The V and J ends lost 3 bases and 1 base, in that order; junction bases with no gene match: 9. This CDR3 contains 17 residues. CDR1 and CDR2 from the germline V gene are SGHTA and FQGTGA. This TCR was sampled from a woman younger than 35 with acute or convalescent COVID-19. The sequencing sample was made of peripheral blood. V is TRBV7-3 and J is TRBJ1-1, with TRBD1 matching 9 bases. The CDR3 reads CASSFVGQGTGNTEAFF. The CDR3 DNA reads TGTGCCAGCAGCTTTGTCGGACAGGGGACGGGGAACACTGAAGCTTTCTTT.